This T cell receptor (beta chain) was sequenced in a study of T cell changes during pregnancy in multiple sclerosis. Here immunoSEQ multiplex PCR was the method, and the copy in TCRdb shows in-frame clones only, minus some. This table holds 65,000 to 95,000 clones, approximately 95% found once. The CDR3 is 16 residues long. CDR1 SGHRS and CDR2 YFSETQ come from the germline V gene. The V end lost 3 bases, the J end lost 0 bases, and 15 bases lay between the germline ends. The starting material was peripheral blood, obtained in the second trimester of pregnancy. This TCR was recovered from a female donor in good health, enrolled as a control in a pregnancy study. The rearrangement uses TRBV5-1 and TRBJ1-1; D unresolved. The CDR3 coding sequence is TGCGCCAGCAGCTCTACTTACAGAACCATGAACACTGAAGCTTTCTTT. It is translated as CASSSTYRTMNTEAFF.